A selection of T cell receptor beta chains follows, all from one sample in a study of T cells in localized non-small cell lung cancer. Repertoires were generated with immunoSEQ multiplex PCR, while TCRdb's copy carries only in-frame clones and drops some. The sample shows tens of thousands of clones, approximately 85% of them seen only once. Sequences were derived from peripheral blood, sampled before any cancer treatment. The receptors come from a female donor over 55 with stage I lung adenocarcinoma. The CDR3 runs from the conserved cysteine through the conserved F or W. Fields, in order: CDR3 length, D gene, clone size, V gene, J gene, CDR3 protein, CDR3 DNA. The D gene is left open where the match is weak. Clone sizes are given selectively: once, few, many, or a class where the clone is expanded.

12	.	.	TRBV6-6	TRBJ2-1	CASSYSEGVQFF	TGTGCCAGCAGTTACTCCGAGGGCGTGCAGTTCTTC
15	TRBD1	.	TRBV6-6	TRBJ2-7	CASSQPGQGPYEQYF	TGTGCCAGCAGTCAGCCGGGACAGGGCCCCTACGAGCAGTACTTC
16	.	.	TRBV5-4	TRBJ2-3	CASSELGGLGTDTQYF	TGTGCCAGCAGCGAACTAGGGGGTCTCGGCACAGATACGCAGTATTTT
13	.	.	TRBV5-6	TRBJ2-2	CASSWQKTGELFF	TGTGCCAGCAGCTGGCAGAAGACCGGGGAGCTGTTTTTT
14	.	.	TRBV6-1	TRBJ1-3	CASSERGGGNTIYF	TGTGCCAGCAGTGAGAGGGGGGGCGGAAACACCATATATTTT
16	TRBD1	.	TRBV11-3	TRBJ1-2	CASSRGGQGINYGYTF	TGTGCCAGCAGCCGCGGGGGACAGGGAATTAACTATGGCTACACCTTC
14	.	.	TRBV29-1	TRBJ1-1	CSVEARTDFTEAFF	TGCAGCGTTGAAGCCCGGACAGATTTCACTGAAGCTTTCTTT
16	TRBD1	.	TRBV19	TRBJ1-2	CASSINEGQQLLSYTF	TGTGCCAGTAGTATAAACGAGGGACAGCAACTATTGAGCTACACCTTC
15	.	.	TRBV28	TRBJ1-5	CASGSFWGGNQPQHF	TGTGCCAGCGGATCTTTTTGGGGGGGCAATCAGCCCCAGCATTTT
19	TRBD1	.	TRBV5-1	TRBJ1-4	CASSRRWGQGDSTNEKLFF	TGCGCCAGCAGCCGTCGGTGGGGACAGGGGGATTCTACTAATGAAAAACTGTTTTTT
16	.	.	TRBV11-3	TRBJ1-1	CASSPRTRGFNTEAFF	TGTGCCAGCAGCCCGCGGACGCGGGGTTTTAACACTGAAGCTTTCTTT
14	TRBD1	.	TRBV28	TRBJ1-6	CASKGTVYNSPLHF	TGTGCCAGCAAGGGGACAGTCTATAATTCACCCCTCCACTTT
15	.	.	TRBV30	TRBJ1-5	CAWSRDQYSNQPQHF	TGTGCCTGGTCCCGGGACCAATATAGCAATCAGCCCCAGCATTTT
15	.	once	TRBV11-2	TRBJ1-2	CASSSIGGDLYGYTF	TGTGCCAGCAGCTCGATAGGGGGGGACCTTTATGGCTACACCTTC
11	.	.	TRBV27	TRBJ2-3	CASFYSHTQYF	TGTGCGTCATTCTATTCGCATACGCAGTATTTT
13	.	.	TRBV6-5	TRBJ1-5	CASSYVSNQPQHF	TGTGCCAGCAGTTACGTTAGCAATCAGCCCCAGCATTTT
16	.	.	TRBV9	TRBJ2-5	CASSASVGRGEETQYF	TGTGCCAGCAGCGCCTCAGTGGGACGCGGGGAAGAGACCCAGTACTTC
12	.	.	TRBV10-2	TRBJ2-5	CASSELKAPPYF	TGCGCCAGCAGTGAGTTAAAGGCCCCCCCGTACTTC
15	.	.	TRBV19	TRBJ2-7	CASSLGGTRSYEQYF	TGTGCCAGTAGTCTGGGGGGTACCCGCTCCTACGAGCAGTACTTC
18	TRBD1	.	TRBV7-8	TRBJ1-1	CASSLPYGAGQGRFEAFF	TGTGCCAGCAGCTTACCCTACGGGGCGGGACAGGGGAGATTTGAAGCTTTCTTT
17	TRBD1	.	TRBV5-4	TRBJ1-1	CASSTRTGRGENTEAFF	TGTGCCAGCAGCACCAGGACAGGGAGAGGGGAGAACACTGAAGCTTTCTTT
14	.	.	TRBV25-1	TRBJ2-7	CASSVTGAHYEQYF	TGTGCCAGCAGTGTGACAGGAGCTCATTACGAGCAGTACTTC
15	TRBD1	few	TRBV11-2	TRBJ1-5	CASSLGTGGRQPQHF	TGTGCCAGCAGCTTAGGGACAGGGGGCAGGCAGCCCCAGCATTTT
14	.	once	TRBV2	TRBJ2-6	CASSSWTAANVLTF	TGTGCCAGCAGTTCCTGGACCGCGGCCAACGTCCTGACTTTC
13	.	.	TRBV7-3	TRBJ1-2	CASSSQNNYGYTF	TGTGCCAGCAGCTCCCAGAATAACTATGGCTACACCTTC
13	.	.	TRBV11-3	TRBJ2-1	CASSRSGYNEQFF	TGTGCCAGCAGCCGCTCAGGTTACAATGAGCAGTTCTTC
10	.	.	TRBV19	TRBJ1-1	CATEDTEAFF	TGTGCCACTGAAGACACTGAAGCTTTCTTT
14	.	.	TRBV6-6	TRBJ2-1	CASSLGGMYNEQFF	TGTGCCAGCAGTCTGGGGGGTATGTACAATGAGCAGTTCTTC
14	TRBD1	.	TRBV18	TRBJ1-1	CASSRDRVDTEAFF	TGTGCCAGCTCACGGGACAGGGTGGATACTGAAGCTTTCTTT
16	TRBD2	.	TRBV25-1	TRBJ2-1	CASSDLISGRGGEQFF	TGTGCCAGCAGTGATCTTATCAGCGGGAGAGGAGGTGAGCAGTTCTTC
13	.	.	TRBV10-2	TRBJ2-1	CASSESKGGEQFF	TGCGCCAGCAGTGAGTCGAAGGGAGGTGAGCAGTTCTTC